The present TCR beta chain was sequenced within a study of T-cell memory formation after mild COVID-19. V was pared by 2 bases and J by 3 bases, with 6 bases of the junction left unmatched. Germline V lookup: CDR1 SNHLY, CDR2 FYNNEI. The CDR3 runs 15 residues. TCRdb re-analysed the 5' RACE reads in MiXCR, keeping a single row per CDR3 protein. This sample yields 25,000 to 35,000 distinct CDR3 sequences, of which roughly 21% are seen a single time; less than 2% belongs to the top ten. Whole-study findings and limits: Contracting clones, day 15 to 85, had balanced CD4/CD8, and later expanders favored CD4+. Memory from before infection featured some responding clones, which suggests cross-reactive memory joined. The SARS-CoV-2 specificity of second-wave clones reaching peak at day 37 remained unverified.

In regard to this clonotype: Its specificity is unknown.

The TCR sequence derives from an adult who had mild COVID-19 (a few samples of this study predate the infection). Cell type and time point are not known. Material: PBMCs or a T cell subset sorted from them (not recorded which). This chain connects TRBV2 to TRBJ1-1, with TRBD1 matching 7 bases. The CDR3 here is CASSEFRGGDTEAFF. The DNA for the CDR3 is TGTGCCAGCAGTGAATTCAGGGGGGGGGACACTGAAGCTTTCTTT.